This TCR beta chain came from a study of CD8 T cells in Susac syndrome. Both CD4+ and CD8+ T cells were negatively isolated, and TEMRA cells underwent FACS enrichment. The CDR3 spans 15 residues. V was trimmed by 4 bases and J by 1 base, leaving 14 bases between them. Germline V gene sequence: CDR1 SGHNT, CDR2 YYREEE (reference sequence). A quantity of about 0.5 to 1 ug RNA underwent reverse transcription using random hexamers. TCRdb re-derived calls from the immunoSEQ multiplex PCR reads in MiXCR, one entry per CDR3 protein. The table includes 150,000 to 200,000 distinct CDR3 sequences, around 95% detected once.

The sequenced sample consisted of CD4+ T cells from PBMCs. This TCR was recovered from a human donor with Susac syndrome. V and J are TRBV5-4 and TRBJ2-5; D is perhaps TRBD2 (6 bases). In DNA form, the CDR3 reads TGTGCCAGCAGCGCCCCGAGTAGCGGCCAAGAGACCCAGTACTTC. Translating gives CASSAPSSGQETQYF.